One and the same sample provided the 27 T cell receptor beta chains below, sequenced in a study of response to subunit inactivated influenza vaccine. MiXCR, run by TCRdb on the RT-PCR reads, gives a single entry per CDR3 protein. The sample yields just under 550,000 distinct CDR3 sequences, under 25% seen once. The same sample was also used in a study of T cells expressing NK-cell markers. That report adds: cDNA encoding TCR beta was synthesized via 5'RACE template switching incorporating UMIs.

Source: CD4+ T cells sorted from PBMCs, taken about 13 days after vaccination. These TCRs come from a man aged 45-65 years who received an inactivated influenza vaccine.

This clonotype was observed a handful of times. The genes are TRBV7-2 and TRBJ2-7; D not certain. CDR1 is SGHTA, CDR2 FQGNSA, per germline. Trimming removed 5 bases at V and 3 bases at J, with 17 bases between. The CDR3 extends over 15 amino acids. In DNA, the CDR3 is TGTGCCAGCAGCACGACCCCCGGAGTTGGCTACGAGCAGTACTTC. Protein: CASSTTPGVGYEQYF. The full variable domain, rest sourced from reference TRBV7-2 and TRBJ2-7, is GAGVSQSPSNKVTEKGKDVELRCDPISGHTALYWYRQSLGQGLEFLIYFQGNSAPDKSGLPSDRFSAERTGGSVSTLTIQRTQQEDSAVYLCASSTTPGVGYEQYFGPGTRLTVT.

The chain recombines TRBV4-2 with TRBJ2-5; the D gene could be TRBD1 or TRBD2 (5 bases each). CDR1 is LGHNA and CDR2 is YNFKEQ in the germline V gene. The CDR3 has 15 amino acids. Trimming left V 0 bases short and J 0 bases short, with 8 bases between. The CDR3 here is CASSQEWGYQETQYF. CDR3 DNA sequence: TGTGCCAGCAGCCAAGAATGGGGGTACCAAGAGACCCAGTACTTC.

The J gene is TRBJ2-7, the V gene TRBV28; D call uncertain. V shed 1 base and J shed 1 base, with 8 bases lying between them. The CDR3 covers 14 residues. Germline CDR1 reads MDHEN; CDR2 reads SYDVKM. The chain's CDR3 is CASSLLGNSYEQYF. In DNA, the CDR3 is TGTGCCAGCAGTTTATTGGGGAATTCCTACGAGCAGTACTTC.

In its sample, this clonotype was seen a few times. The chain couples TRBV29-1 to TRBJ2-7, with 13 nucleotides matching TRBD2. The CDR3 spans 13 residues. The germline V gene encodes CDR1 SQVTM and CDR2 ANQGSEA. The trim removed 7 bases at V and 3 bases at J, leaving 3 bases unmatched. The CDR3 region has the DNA TGCAGCGGTCGGACTAGCGGGAGCTACGAGCAGTACTTC. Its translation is CSGRTSGSYEQYF.

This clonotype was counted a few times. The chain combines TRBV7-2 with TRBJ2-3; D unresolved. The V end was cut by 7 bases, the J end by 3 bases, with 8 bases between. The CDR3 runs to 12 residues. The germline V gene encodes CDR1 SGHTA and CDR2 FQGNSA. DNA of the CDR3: TGTGCCAGCAACCCAACGACAGATACGCAGTATTTT. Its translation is CASNPTTDTQYF.

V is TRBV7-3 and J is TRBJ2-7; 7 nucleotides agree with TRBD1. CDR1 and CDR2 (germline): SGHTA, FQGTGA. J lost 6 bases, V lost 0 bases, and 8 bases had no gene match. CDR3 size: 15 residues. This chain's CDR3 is CASSLTGTAAGEQYF. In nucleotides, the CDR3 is TGTGCCAGCAGCTTAACCGGGACAGCGGCCGGCGAGCAGTACTTC.

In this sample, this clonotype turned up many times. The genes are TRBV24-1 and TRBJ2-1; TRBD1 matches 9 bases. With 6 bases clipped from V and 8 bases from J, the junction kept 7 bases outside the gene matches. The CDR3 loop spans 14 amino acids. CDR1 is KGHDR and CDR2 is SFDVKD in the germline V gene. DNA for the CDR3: TGTGCCACCAGTCGGGACAGGGATAAGCATGAGCAGTTCTTC. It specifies CATSRDRDKHEQFF.

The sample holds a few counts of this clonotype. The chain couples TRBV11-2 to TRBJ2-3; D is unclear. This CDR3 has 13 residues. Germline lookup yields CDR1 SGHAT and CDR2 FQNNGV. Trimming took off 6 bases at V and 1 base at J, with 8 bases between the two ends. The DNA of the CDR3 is TGTGCCAGCAGGTGGAGTGGCACAGATACGCAGTATTTT. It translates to CASRWSGTDTQYF.

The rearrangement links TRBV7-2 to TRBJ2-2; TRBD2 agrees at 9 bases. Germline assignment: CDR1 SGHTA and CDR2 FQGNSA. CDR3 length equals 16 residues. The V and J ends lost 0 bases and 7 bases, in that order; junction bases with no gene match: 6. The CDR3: CASSLARGLAIGELFF. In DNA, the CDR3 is TGTGCCAGCAGCTTAGCGAGGGGACTAGCTATCGGGGAGCTGTTTTTT. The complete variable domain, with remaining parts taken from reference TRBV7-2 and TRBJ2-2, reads GAGVSQSPSNKVTEKGKDVELRCDPISGHTALYWYRQSLGQGLEFLIYFQGNSAPDKSGLPSDRFSAERTGGSVSTLTIQRTQQEDSAVYLCASSLARGLAIGELFFGEGSRLTVL.

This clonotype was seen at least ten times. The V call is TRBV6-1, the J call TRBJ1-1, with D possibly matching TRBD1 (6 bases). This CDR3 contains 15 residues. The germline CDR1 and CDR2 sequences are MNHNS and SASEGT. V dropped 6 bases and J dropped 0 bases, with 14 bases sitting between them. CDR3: CASRMVGGLNTEAFF. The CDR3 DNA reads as TGTGCCAGCAGGATGGTAGGGGGTTTGAACACTGAAGCTTTCTTT.

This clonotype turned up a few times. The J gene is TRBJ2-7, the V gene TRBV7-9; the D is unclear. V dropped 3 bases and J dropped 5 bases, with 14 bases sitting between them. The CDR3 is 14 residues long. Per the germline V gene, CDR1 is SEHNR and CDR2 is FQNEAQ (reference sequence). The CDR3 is CASSFSVSGNEQYF. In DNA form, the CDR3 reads TGTGCCAGCAGCTTCTCGGTATCGGGCAACGAGCAGTACTTC.

CDR3 residues: CASSFSGGRAYNEQFF. CDR3 nucleotide sequence: TGTGCCAGCAGCTTTTCCGGCGGGAGGGCCTACAATGAGCAGTTCTTC. The V and J genes are TRBV7-9 and TRBJ2-1, with 9 bases fitting TRBD2. CDR3 length: 16 residues. With 3 bases clipped from V and 2 bases from J, the junction kept 5 bases outside the gene matches. The V gene's germline CDR1 is SEHNR and CDR2 FQNEAQ (reference sequence).

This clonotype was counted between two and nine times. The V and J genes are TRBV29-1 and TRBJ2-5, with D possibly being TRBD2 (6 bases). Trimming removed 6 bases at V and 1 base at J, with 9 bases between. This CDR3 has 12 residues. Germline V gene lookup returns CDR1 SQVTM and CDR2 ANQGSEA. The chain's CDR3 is CSVGGFQETQYF. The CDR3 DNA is TGCAGCGTCGGGGGATTCCAAGAGACCCAGTACTTC.

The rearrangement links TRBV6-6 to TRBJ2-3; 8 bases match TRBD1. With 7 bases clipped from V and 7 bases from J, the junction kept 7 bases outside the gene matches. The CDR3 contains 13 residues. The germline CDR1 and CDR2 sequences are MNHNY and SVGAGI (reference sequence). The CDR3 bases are TGTGCCAGCACCAAAGACAGGGGATATACGCAGTATTTT. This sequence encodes CASTKDRGYTQYF.

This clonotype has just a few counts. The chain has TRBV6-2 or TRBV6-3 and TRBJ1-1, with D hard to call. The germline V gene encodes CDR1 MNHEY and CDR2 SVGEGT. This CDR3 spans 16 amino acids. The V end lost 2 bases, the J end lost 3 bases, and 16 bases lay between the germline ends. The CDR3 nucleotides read TGTGCCAGCAGTTACCCCCCGGGTGGGGTAGACACTGAAGCTTTCTTT. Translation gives CASSYPPGGVDTEAFF.

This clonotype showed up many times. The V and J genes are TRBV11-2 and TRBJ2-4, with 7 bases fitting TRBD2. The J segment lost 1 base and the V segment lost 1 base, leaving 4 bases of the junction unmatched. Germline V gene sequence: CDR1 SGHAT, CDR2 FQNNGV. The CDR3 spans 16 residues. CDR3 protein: CASSLVGEGAKNIQYF. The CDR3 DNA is TGTGCCAGCAGCTTAGTAGGGGAGGGGGCCAAAAACATTCAGTACTTC.

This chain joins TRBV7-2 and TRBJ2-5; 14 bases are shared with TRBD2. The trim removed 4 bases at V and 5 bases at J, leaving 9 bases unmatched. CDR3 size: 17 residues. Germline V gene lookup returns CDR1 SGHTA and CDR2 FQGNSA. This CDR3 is CASSSPGLAGVRETQYF. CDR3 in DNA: TGTGCCAGCAGCTCCCCGGGACTAGCGGGAGTAAGGGAGACCCAGTACTTC.

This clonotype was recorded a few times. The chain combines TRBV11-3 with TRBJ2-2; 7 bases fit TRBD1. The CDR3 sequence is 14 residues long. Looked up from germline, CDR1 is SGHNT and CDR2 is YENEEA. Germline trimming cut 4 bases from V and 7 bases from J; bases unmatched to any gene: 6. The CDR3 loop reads CASSSRQGDGELFF. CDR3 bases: TGTGCCAGCAGCTCGCGACAGGGAGACGGGGAGCTGTTTTTT. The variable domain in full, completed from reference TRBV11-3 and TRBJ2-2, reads EAGVVQSPRYKIIEKKQPVAFWCNPISGHNTLYWYLQNLGQGPELLIRYENEEAVDDSQLPKDRFSAERLKGVDSTLKIQPAELGDSAVYLCASSSRQGDGELFFGEGSRLTVL.

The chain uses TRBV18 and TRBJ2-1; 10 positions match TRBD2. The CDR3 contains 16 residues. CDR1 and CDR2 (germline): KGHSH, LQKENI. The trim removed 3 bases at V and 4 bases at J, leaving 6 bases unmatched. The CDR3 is CASSPQSGRAYNEQFF. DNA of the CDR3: TGTGCCAGCTCACCCCAGAGCGGGAGGGCTTACAATGAGCAGTTCTTC. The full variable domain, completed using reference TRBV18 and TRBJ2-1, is NAGVMQNPRHLVRRRGQEARLRCSPMKGHSHVYWYRQLPEEGLKFMVYLQKENIIDESGMPKERFSAEFPKEGPSILRIQQVVRGDSAAYFCASSPQSGRAYNEQFFGPGTRLTVL.

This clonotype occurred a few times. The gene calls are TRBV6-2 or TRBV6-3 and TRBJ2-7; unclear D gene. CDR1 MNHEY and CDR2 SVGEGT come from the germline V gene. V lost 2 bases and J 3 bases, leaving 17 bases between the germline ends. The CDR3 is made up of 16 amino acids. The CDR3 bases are TGTGCCAGCAGTTACAACGGTTTTGGGATTCGCTACGAGCAGTACTTC. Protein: CASSYNGFGIRYEQYF.

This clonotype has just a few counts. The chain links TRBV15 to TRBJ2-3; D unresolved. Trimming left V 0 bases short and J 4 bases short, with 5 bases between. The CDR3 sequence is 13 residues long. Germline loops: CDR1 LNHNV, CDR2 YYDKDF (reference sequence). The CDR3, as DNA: TGTGCCACCAGCAGAGATCTGGCAGATACGCAGTATTTT. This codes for CATSRDLADTQYF.

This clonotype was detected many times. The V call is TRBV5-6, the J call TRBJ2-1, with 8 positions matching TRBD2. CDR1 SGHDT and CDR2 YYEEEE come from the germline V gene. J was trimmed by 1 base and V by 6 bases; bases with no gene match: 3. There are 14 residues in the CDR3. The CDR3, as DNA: TGTGCCAGCATCCGGGGGGGATCCTACAATGAGCAGTTCTTC. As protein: CASIRGGSYNEQFF. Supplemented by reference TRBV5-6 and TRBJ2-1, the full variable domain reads DAGVTQSPTHLIKTRGQQVTLRCSPKSGHDTVSWYQQALGQGPQFIFQYYEEEERQRGNFPDRFSGHQFPNYSSELNVNALLLGDSALYLCASIRGGSYNEQFFGPGTRLTVL.

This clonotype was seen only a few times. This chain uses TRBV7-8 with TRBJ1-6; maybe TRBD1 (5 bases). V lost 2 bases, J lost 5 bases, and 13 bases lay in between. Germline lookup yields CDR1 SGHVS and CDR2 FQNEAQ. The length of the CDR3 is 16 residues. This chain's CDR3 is CASSLLGEINNSPLHF. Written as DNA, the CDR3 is TGTGCCAGCAGCTTACTGGGGGAGATAAATAATTCACCCCTCCACTTT.

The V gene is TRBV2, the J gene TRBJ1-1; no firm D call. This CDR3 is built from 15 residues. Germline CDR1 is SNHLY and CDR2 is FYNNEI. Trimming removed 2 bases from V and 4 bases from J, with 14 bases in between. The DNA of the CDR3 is TGTGCCAGCAGTGAAAAGTTCTTTACGGGCACTGAAGCTTTCTTT. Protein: CASSEKFFTGTEAFF.

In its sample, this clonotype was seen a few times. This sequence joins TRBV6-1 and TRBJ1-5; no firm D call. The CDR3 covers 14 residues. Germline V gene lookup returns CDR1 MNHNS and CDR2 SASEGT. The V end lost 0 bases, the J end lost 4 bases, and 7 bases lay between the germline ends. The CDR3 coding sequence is TGTGCCAGCAGTGAAGCTTCGCGGAATCAGCCCCAGCATTTT. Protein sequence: CASSEASRNQPQHF.

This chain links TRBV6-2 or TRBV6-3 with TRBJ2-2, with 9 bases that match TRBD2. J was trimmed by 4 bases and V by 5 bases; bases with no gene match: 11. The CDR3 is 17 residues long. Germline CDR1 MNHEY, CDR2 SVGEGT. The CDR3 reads CASSPAFSGGPTGELFF. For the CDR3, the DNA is TGTGCCAGCAGTCCAGCCTTTAGCGGGGGCCCCACCGGGGAGCTGTTTTTT.

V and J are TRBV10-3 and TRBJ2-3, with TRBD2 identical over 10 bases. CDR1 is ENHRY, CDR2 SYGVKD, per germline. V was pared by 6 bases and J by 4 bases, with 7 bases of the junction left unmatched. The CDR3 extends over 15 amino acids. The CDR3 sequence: CAIRSTAGGPDTQYF. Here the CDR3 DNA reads TGTGCCATCAGATCCACAGCGGGGGGGCCAGATACGCAGTATTTT.